A selection of T cell receptor beta chains follows, all from one sample in a study of T cells in Graves' hyperthyroidism and ophthalmopathy. TCRdb recomputed calls from the multiplex PCR reads with MiXCR, one row per CDR3 protein. The sample has over 650,000 distinct CDR3 sequences; 45% are singletons. Source material: peripheral blood or thyroid tissue (not recorded which). These TCRs come from an adult man with Graves' disease, either hyperthyroidism or ophthalmopathy (not recorded which). Each CDR3 is given with its conserved first and last residue. The order of the fields is CDR3 protein, CDR3 DNA, D gene, V gene, clone size, J gene. A D gene is named only where the DNA matches it firmly. The size field is filled for only some rows; it gives once, few, many or a size class.

CDR3 protein: CSASEREVSYGYTF
CDR3 DNA: TGCAGTGCTAGTGAACGGGAGGTTAGCTATGGCTACACCTTC
D gene: NA
V gene: TRBV20-1
clone size: many
J gene: TRBJ1-2

CDR3 protein: CASSRKTGGFEQYF
CDR3 DNA: TGTGCCAGCAGTCGGAAAACAGGGGGCTTCGAGCAGTACTTC
D gene: TRBD1
V gene: TRBV12-3/TRBV12-4
clone size: NA
J gene: TRBJ2-7

CDR3 protein: CASSYRLSTEAFF
CDR3 DNA: TGTGCCAGCAGCTACAGACTGAGCACTGAAGCTTTCTTT
D gene: NA
V gene: TRBV7-3
clone size: NA
J gene: TRBJ1-1

CDR3 protein: CASSGQGPLHF
CDR3 DNA: TGTGCCAGCAGTGGCCAGGGGCCCCTCCACTTT
D gene: NA
V gene: TRBV25-1
clone size: NA
J gene: TRBJ1-6

CDR3 protein: CASKDRGLETQYF
CDR3 DNA: TGTGCCAGCAAGGACAGGGGGCTTGAGACCCAGTACTTC
D gene: TRBD1
V gene: TRBV9
clone size: NA
J gene: TRBJ2-5

CDR3 protein: CASSQDRRGNQPQHF
CDR3 DNA: TGTGCCAGCAGCCAAGATCGACGGGGGAATCAGCCCCAGCATTTT
D gene: NA
V gene: TRBV7-8
clone size: few
J gene: TRBJ1-5

CDR3 protein: CSARQSSYNSPLHF
CDR3 DNA: TGCAGTGCTAGACAGAGCTCCTATAATTCACCCCTCCACTTT
D gene: NA
V gene: TRBV20-1
clone size: NA
J gene: TRBJ1-6

CDR3 protein: CSLGGRGSDSPLHF
CDR3 DNA: TGCAGCTTAGGGGGCAGGGGGTCTGATTCACCCCTCCACTTT
D gene: TRBD1
V gene: TRBV29-1
clone size: NA
J gene: TRBJ1-6

CDR3 protein: CSAPQEYQETQYF
CDR3 DNA: TGCAGTGCTCCTCAGGAGTACCAAGAGACCCAGTACTTC
D gene: NA
V gene: TRBV20-1
clone size: few
J gene: TRBJ2-5

CDR3 protein: CSARGGQDYEQYF
CDR3 DNA: TGCAGTGCTAGAGGGGGTCAGGACTACGAGCAGTACTTC
D gene: NA
V gene: TRBV20-1
clone size: once
J gene: TRBJ2-7

CDR3 protein: CASNSREIGNQPQHF
CDR3 DNA: TGTGCCAGCAACTCCCGGGAAATAGGCAATCAGCCCCAGCATTTT
D gene: NA
V gene: TRBV25-1
clone size: NA
J gene: TRBJ1-5

CDR3 protein: CSVGTGWTGELFF
CDR3 DNA: TGCAGCGTCGGGACAGGGTGGACCGGGGAGCTGTTTTTT
D gene: TRBD1
V gene: TRBV29-1
clone size: NA
J gene: TRBJ2-2

CDR3 protein: CASRIFGTSREQYF
CDR3 DNA: TGTGCCAGCAGAATCTTTGGGACTAGCCGCGAGCAGTACTTC
D gene: TRBD2
V gene: TRBV6-6
clone size: few
J gene: TRBJ2-7

CDR3 protein: CASSVGAGQPAEAFF
CDR3 DNA: TGTGCCAGCAGCGTAGGGGCAGGACAACCCGCTGAAGCTTTCTTT
D gene: NA
V gene: TRBV9
clone size: NA
J gene: TRBJ1-1

CDR3 protein: CSVARGQASGGQYF
CDR3 DNA: TGCAGCGTTGCTAGGGGGCAGGCGAGCGGGGGGCAGTACTTC
D gene: NA
V gene: TRBV29-1
clone size: NA
J gene: TRBJ2-7

CDR3 protein: CASSELRDTGSSATF
CDR3 DNA: TGTGCCAGCAGTGAATTACGGGACACGGGGAGCTCGGCCACCTTC
D gene: NA
V gene: TRBV25-1
clone size: NA
J gene: TRBJ1-2

CDR3 protein: CASSSDRDNEQYF
CDR3 DNA: TGCGCCAGCAGCTCGGACAGGGACAACGAGCAGTACTTC
D gene: TRBD1
V gene: TRBV5-1
clone size: many
J gene: TRBJ2-7

CDR3 protein: CASSQDLGADEQYF
CDR3 DNA: TGTGCCAGCAGCCAAGATCTTGGGGCAGACGAGCAGTACTTC
D gene: NA
V gene: TRBV14
clone size: NA
J gene: TRBJ2-7

CDR3 protein: CASSLYLASQETQYF
CDR3 DNA: TGTGCCAGCAGCTTATATTTGGCCAGCCAAGAGACCCAGTACTTC
D gene: NA
V gene: TRBV7-9
clone size: NA
J gene: TRBJ2-5

CDR3 protein: CSVFRDRPYGYTF
CDR3 DNA: TGCAGCGTTTTCCGGGACAGACCCTATGGCTACACCTTC
D gene: TRBD1
V gene: TRBV29-1
clone size: few
J gene: TRBJ1-2

CDR3 protein: CASMGRRYQPQHF
CDR3 DNA: TGTGCCAGCATGGGCAGGAGATATCAGCCCCAGCATTTT
D gene: NA
V gene: TRBV28
clone size: few
J gene: TRBJ1-5

CDR3 protein: CSVDLGGNSYEQYF
CDR3 DNA: TGCAGCGTTGATTTAGGGGGAAACTCCTACGAGCAGTACTTC
D gene: NA
V gene: TRBV29-1
clone size: NA
J gene: TRBJ2-7

CDR3 protein: CASSQEDRGEQPQHF
CDR3 DNA: TGCGCCAGCAGCCAAGAGGACAGGGGTGAGCAGCCCCAGCATTTT
D gene: TRBD1
V gene: TRBV4-1
clone size: few
J gene: TRBJ1-5